This record looks at one TCR beta chain sequence and its context. The data are from a study of cytomegalovirus exposure and HLA in healthy donors. In germline, CDR1 is MDHEN, CDR2 SYDVKM. The V gene end was trimmed by 3 bases and the J gene end by 5 bases; junction bases not matched to a gene: 9. CDR3 length equals 16 residues. 60 Vbeta and 13 Jbeta primers were used in PCR. The table came from immunoSEQ multiplex PCR; TCRdb's copy has only in-frame clones and leaves some out. This table holds around 100,000 clones, roughly 75% found once. The chain has TRBV28 and TRBJ2-1; 8 positions agree with TRBD2. Sequencing used PBMCs. This TCR came from a woman younger than 30 in good health and CMV-seropositive. In DNA form, the CDR3 reads TGTGCCAGCAGTTTCCGACTAGCGAGTATCCACAATGAGCAGTTCTTC. It encodes CASSFRLASIHNEQFF.